This entry describes one T cell receptor beta chain. The data were obtained in a study of blood T cell repertoires in COVID-19. For the study at large: Italy, Spain and the United States were the sources of the convalescent and acute COVID-19 samples. T cells, B-cell-depleted T cells, or PBMCs provided the cDNA or gDNA that served as material.

Methods used by the authors: From reference gene primer amplification, estimates of nucleated cell counts were derived. Sequencing used immunoSEQ multiplex PCR; TCRdb keeps in-frame clones, though not all of them. V, J and clone size are those of that table, while D and trimming were read from the DNA. This table has roughly 100,000 clones, more than 70% appearing once. V lost 4 bases and J 2 bases, leaving 9 bases between the germline ends. CDR1 and CDR2 (germline): SNHLY, FYNNEI. The CDR3 spans 14 residues. The source of this sequence is a woman aged 60 to 75 with acute or convalescent COVID-19. The chain carries TRBV2 and TRBJ2-1; a weak D match, TRBD2 (5 bases). Sequencing was carried out using peripheral blood. The CDR3 nucleotides are TGTGCCAGCAGTGCACTAGTAACCTACAATGAGCAGTTCTTC. It is translated as CASSALVTYNEQFF.